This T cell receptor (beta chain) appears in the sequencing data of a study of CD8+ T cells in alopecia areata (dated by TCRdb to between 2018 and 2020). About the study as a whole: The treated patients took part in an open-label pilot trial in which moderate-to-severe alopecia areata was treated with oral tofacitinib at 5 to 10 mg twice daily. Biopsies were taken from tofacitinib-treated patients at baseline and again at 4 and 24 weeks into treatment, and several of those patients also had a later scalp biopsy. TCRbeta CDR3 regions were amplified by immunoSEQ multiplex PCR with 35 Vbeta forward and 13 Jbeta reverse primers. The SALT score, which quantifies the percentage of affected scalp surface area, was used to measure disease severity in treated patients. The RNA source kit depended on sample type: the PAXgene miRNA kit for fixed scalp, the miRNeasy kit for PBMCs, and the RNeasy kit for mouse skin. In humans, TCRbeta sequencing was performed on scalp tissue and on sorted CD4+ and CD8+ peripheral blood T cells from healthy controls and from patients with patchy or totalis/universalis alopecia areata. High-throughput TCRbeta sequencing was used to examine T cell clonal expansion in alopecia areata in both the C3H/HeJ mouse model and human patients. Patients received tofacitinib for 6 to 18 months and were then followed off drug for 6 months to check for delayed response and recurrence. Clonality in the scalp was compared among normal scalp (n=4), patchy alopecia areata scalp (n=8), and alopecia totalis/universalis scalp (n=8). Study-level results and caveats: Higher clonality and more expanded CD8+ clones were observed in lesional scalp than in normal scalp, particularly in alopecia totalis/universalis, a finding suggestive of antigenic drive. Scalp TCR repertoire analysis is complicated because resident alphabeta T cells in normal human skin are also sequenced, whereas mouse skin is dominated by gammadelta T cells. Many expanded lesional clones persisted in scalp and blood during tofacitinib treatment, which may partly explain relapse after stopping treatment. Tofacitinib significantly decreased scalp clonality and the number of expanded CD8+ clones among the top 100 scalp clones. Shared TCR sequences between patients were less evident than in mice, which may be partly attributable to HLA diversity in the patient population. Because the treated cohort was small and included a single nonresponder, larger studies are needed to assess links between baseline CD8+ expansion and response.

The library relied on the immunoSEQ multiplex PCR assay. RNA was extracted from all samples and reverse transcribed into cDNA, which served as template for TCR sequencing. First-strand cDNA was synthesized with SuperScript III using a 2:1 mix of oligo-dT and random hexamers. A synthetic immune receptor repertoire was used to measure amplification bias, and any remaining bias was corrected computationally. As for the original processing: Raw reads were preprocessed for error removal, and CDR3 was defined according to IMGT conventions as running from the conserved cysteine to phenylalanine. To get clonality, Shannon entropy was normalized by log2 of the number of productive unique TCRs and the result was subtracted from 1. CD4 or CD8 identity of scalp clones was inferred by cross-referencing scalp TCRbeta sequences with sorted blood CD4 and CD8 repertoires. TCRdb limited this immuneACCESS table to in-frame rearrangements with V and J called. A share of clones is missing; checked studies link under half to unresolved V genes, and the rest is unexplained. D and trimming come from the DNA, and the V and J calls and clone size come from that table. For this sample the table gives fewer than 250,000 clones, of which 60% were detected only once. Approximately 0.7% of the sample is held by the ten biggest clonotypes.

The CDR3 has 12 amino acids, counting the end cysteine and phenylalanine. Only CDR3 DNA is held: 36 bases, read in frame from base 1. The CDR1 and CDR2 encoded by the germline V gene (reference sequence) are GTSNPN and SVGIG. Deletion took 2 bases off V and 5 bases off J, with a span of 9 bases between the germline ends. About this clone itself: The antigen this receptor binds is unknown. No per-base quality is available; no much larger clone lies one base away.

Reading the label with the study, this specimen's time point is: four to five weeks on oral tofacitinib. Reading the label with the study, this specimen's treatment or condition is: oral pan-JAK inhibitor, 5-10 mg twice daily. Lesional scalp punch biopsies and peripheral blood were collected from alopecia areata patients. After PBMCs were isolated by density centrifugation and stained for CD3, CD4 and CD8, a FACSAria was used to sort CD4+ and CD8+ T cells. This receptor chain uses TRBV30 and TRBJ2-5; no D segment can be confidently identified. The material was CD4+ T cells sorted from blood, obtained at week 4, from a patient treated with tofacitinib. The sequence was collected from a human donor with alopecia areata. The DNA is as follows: TGTGCCTGGAGTCGGTCAGAGGAGACCCAGTACTTC. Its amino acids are CAWSRSEETQYF.